The 28 T cell receptor beta chains below come from one sample, sequenced in a study of beta chain features in type 1 diabetes. TCRB transcripts that were expressed got sequenced, as all of the isolated RNA had been reverse transcribed. TCRdb's table, derived via immunoSEQ multiplex PCR, lists solely in-frame clones and lacks some. The sample shows 90,000 to 110,000 clones, less than 40% of them seen only once. The sample taken for sequencing was stem cell memory CD4+ T cells from blood. These receptors came from a woman aged 18-35 years in good health.

The chain couples TRBV6-5 to TRBJ1-1; D ambiguous. Per the germline V gene, CDR1 is MNHEY and CDR2 is SVGAGI. Trimming removed 2 bases at V and 2 bases at J, with 12 bases between. The CDR3 sequence is 15 residues long. CDR3 DNA sequence: TGTGCCAGCAGTTACCTCCGGGGAGGTAACACTGAAGCTTTCTTT. This sequence encodes CASSYLRGGNTEAFF.

The rearrangement joins TRBV4-3 to TRBJ1-2, with unresolved D. Germline V CDR1 and CDR2: LGHNA, YSLEER. The CDR3 consists of 16 residues. V gave up 0 bases and J gave up 8 bases, with 19 bases separating them. DNA for the CDR3: TGCGCCAGCAGCCAAGATAGGACTTCCAACGCGGGAGGCTACACCTTC. It codes for CASSQDRTSNAGGYTF.

Only a few counts were recorded for this clone. The CDR3 region is CASRNSFGNTEAFF. For the CDR3, the DNA is TGTGCCAGCAGGAACTCATTTGGGAACACTGAAGCTTTCTTT. The genes are TRBV14 and TRBJ1-1, with no clear D. The V end lost 6 bases, the J end lost 1 base, and 12 bases lay between the germline ends. Per germline, CDR1 SGHDN and CDR2 FVKESK. The CDR3 spans 14 residues.

This clone was found a few times. The J gene is TRBJ2-1, the V gene TRBV5-1; tentative D call: TRBD1 (5 bases). Trimming pared 4 bases from V and 7 bases from J, leaving 18 bases between. The length of the CDR3 is 15 residues. The germline gives CDR1 SGHRS, CDR2 YFSETQ. CDR3 DNA sequence: TGCGCCAGCAGCCCAGACTTGGGGCTGGGTAATGAGCAGTTCTTC. Translating it yields CASSPDLGLGNEQFF.

The rearrangement uses TRBV28 and TRBJ1-5, with 10 bases fitting TRBD1. Germline V gives CDR1 MDHEN, CDR2 SYDVKM. V lost 6 bases and J lost 5; bases outside the gene matches: 7. The CDR3 has 15 residues. The CDR3 sequence is CASRPGQGRYQPQHF. The CDR3 nucleotides read TGTGCCAGCAGGCCGGGACAGGGGCGTTATCAGCCCCAGCATTTT.

A few counts support this clone. This chain joins TRBV9 and TRBJ1-1; TRBD1 might be the D (5 bases). CDR1 is SGDLS and CDR2 is YYNGEE in the germline V gene. This CDR3 has 12 amino acids. V lost 3 bases, J lost 8 bases, and 11 bases lay in between. This CDR3 reads CASSGSWGEAFF. For the CDR3, the DNA is TGTGCCAGCAGCGGAAGCTGGGGCGAAGCTTTCTTT. The whole variable domain, remainder taken from reference TRBV9 and TRBJ1-1, is DSGVTQTPKHLITATGQRVTLRCSPRSGDLSVYWYQQSLDQGLQFLIQYYNGEERAKGNILERFSAQQFPDLHSELNLSSLELGDSALYFCASSGSWGEAFFGQGTRLTVV.

CDR3 nucleotide sequence: TGTGCCAGCAGAAATACCGGGACTAGCTACGAGCAGTACTTC. Its translation is CASRNTGTSYEQYF. This chain joins TRBV7-2 and TRBJ2-7, with TRBD2 matching 8 bases. Germline V gene sequence: CDR1 SGHTA, CDR2 FQGNSA. Trimming took 6 bases from V and 3 from J; bases not matched to a gene: 7. The CDR3 covers 14 residues.

This clone was observed at least ten times. The genes are TRBV5-4 and TRBJ2-1; tentatively, D is TRBD2 (6 bases). CDR3 length: 15 amino acids. Germline lookup yields CDR1 SGHNT and CDR2 YYREEE (reference sequence). The V gene lost 1 base and the J gene lost 4 bases, with 12 bases spanning the gap. As DNA, the CDR3 is TGTGCCAGCAGCTTGCGGCGGGATAGTTACAATGAGCAGTTCTTC. This gives the protein CASSLRRDSYNEQFF. The whole variable domain, filled in from reference TRBV5-4 and TRBJ2-1, reads ETGVTQSPTHLIKTRGQQVTLRCSSQSGHNTVSWYQQALGQGPQFIFQYYREEENGRGNFPPRFSGLQFPNYSSELNVNALELDDSALYLCASSLRRDSYNEQFFGPGTRLTVL.

The chain has TRBV5-1 and TRBJ2-7; 7 bases match TRBD2. Germline lookup yields CDR1 SGHRS and CDR2 YFSETQ. The CDR3 runs 13 residues. The V segment lost 5 bases and the J segment 2 bases; nucleotides outside the gene matches: 4. DNA of the CDR3: TGCGCCAGCAGTCCGACTAGCACCTACGAGCAGTACTTC. Residues: CASSPTSTYEQYF.

This clone was detected a few times. The CDR3 loop reads CASSTRTSGYNEQFF. CDR3 DNA: TGTGCCAGCAGTACGCGGACTAGCGGATACAATGAGCAGTTCTTC. The chain links TRBV28 to TRBJ2-1, with 10 bases fitting TRBD2. Germline V gene data show CDR1 as MDHEN and CDR2 as SYDVKM. The length of the CDR3 is 15 residues. J lost 4 bases, V lost 5 bases, and 5 bases had no gene match.

The rearrangement links TRBV5-4 to TRBJ2-5, with TRBD1 identical over 10 bases. V was clipped by 4 bases and J by 5 bases; unmatched bases: 11. Germline CDR1 reads SGHNT; CDR2 reads YYREEE (reference sequence). This CDR3 has 16 residues. The DNA for the CDR3 is TGTGCCAGCAGCGGTCCGACAGGGGGCGTAGGGGAGACCCAGTACTTC. Its protein is CASSGPTGGVGETQYF.

Only a few counts were recorded for this clone. The V gene is TRBV30, the J gene TRBJ2-7, with 8 bases identical to TRBD2. Losses at the gene ends were 0 bases for V and 6 bases for J; bases not matched to a gene: 10. The CDR3 spans 15 residues. The germline CDR1 and CDR2 sequences are GTSNPN and SVGIG (reference sequence). Here the CDR3 DNA reads TGTGCCTGGAGTGTAATGTCAGCGGGAGCTAGCGAGCAGTACTTC. Translating it yields CAWSVMSAGASEQYF.

V gene TRBV25-1 combines with J gene TRBJ1-1; possible D gene TRBD1, 6 bases. V was cut by 6 bases and J by 5 bases, with 19 bases left in between. The CDR3 length is 15 residues. CDR1 is MGHDK, CDR2 SYGVNS, per germline. In nucleotides, the CDR3 is TGTGCCAGCAGCCGGGGGGGCCGGTGGCGAACTGAAGCTTTCTTT. It is translated as CASSRGGRWRTEAFF.

This clone was picked up a small number of times. The chain links TRBV18 to TRBJ2-3; 7 positions match TRBD2. The CDR3 has 17 residues. In germline, CDR1 is KGHSH, CDR2 LQKENI. The V gene end was trimmed by 5 bases and the J gene end by 2 bases; junction bases not matched to a gene: 13. For the CDR3, the DNA is TGTGCCAGCTCATCCGAGGTTGCTAGCGGCTACACAGATACGCAGTATTTT. Its protein is CASSSEVASGYTDTQYF.

The rearrangement links TRBV25-1 to TRBJ2-4; 8 nucleotides match TRBD2. Trimming took 1 base from V and 0 from J; bases not matched to a gene: 5. In germline, CDR1 is MGHDK, CDR2 SYGVNS. This CDR3 has 17 residues. CDR3 coding DNA: TGTGCCAGCAGTGAATTTAGCGGGAACCTAGCCAAAAACATTCAGTACTTC. It codes for CASSEFSGNLAKNIQYF.

V usage is TRBV7-9 and J usage is TRBJ1-1; 7 bases are shared with TRBD1. The V gene end was trimmed by 3 bases and the J gene end by 4 bases; junction bases not matched to a gene: 8. This CDR3 is built from 15 residues. Per germline, CDR1 SEHNR and CDR2 FQNEAQ (reference sequence). CDR3 sequence: CASSLAITGATEAFF. For the CDR3, the DNA is TGTGCCAGCAGCTTGGCTATCACAGGGGCCACTGAAGCTTTCTTT.

This clone was seen more than once but under ten times. CDR3 loop: CASSPRTSGRYEQYF. The CDR3 bases are TGTGCCAGCAGTCCTCGGACTAGCGGGAGATACGAGCAGTACTTC. This chain uses TRBV28 with TRBJ2-7; 13 positions match TRBD2. V lost 5 bases, J lost 4 bases, and 5 bases stayed unmatched. The CDR3 has 15 amino acids. Germline V lookup: CDR1 MDHEN, CDR2 SYDVKM.

The V gene is TRBV18, the J gene TRBJ1-1, with no clear D. This CDR3 spans 13 amino acids. The germline V gene has CDR1 KGHSH and CDR2 LQKENI. The V end was cut by 5 bases, the J end by 10 bases, with 17 bases between. CDR3 sequence: CASSADTPAGAFF. CDR3 nucleotide sequence: TGTGCCAGCTCAGCCGACACCCCTGCGGGAGCTTTCTTT.

There are a few counts of this clone. The chain combines TRBV7-9 with TRBJ1-3; a possible D gene is TRBD1 (5 bases). Germline V gene sequence: CDR1 SEHNR, CDR2 FQNEAQ (reference sequence). Trimming removed 5 bases at V and 6 bases at J, with 14 bases between. This CDR3 region has 14 residues. The CDR3 nucleotides read TGTGCCAGCAGCGCTGCAGGGCGGCAAAACACCATATATTTT. Translation: CASSAAGRQNTIYF.

The chain is built from TRBV5-8 and TRBJ2-1; the match to TRBD1 covers 8 bases. This CDR3 is 16 amino acids long. The trim removed 2 bases at V and 2 bases at J, leaving 6 bases unmatched. Germline V gene data show CDR1 as SGHTS and CDR2 as YDEGEE. CDR3 sequence reads: CASSFQGAYPYNEQFF. The CDR3 DNA sequence: TGTGCCAGCAGCTTCCAGGGGGCCTACCCCTACAATGAGCAGTTCTTC.

This clone has only a few counts. The J gene is TRBJ2-7, the V gene TRBV29-1; perhaps TRBD1 as D (5 bases). Germline loops: CDR1 SQVTM, CDR2 ANQGSEA. V lost 0 bases, J lost 1 base, and 10 bases lay in between. CDR3 length: 14 amino acids. CDR3 sequence reads: CSVEDRAGSYEQYF. CDR3 sequence (DNA): TGCAGCGTTGAAGATCGGGCAGGGTCCTACGAGCAGTACTTC.

The table lists this clone with a few counts. The rearrangement joins TRBV28 to TRBJ2-6; no reliable D call. Trimming removed 3 bases from V and 4 bases from J, with 10 bases in between. This CDR3 has 15 amino acids. Germline V gene lookup returns CDR1 MDHEN and CDR2 SYDVKM. The CDR3 protein is CASSFRDAGANVLTF. The CDR3 DNA reads TGTGCCAGCAGTTTTAGAGATGCCGGGGCCAACGTCCTGACTTTC.

V is TRBV28 and J is TRBJ2-3; 8 bases map to TRBD1. The V gene's germline CDR1 is MDHEN and CDR2 SYDVKM. The CDR3 has 14 amino acids. The J segment lost 2 bases and the V segment lost 6 bases, leaving 4 bases of the junction unmatched. The CDR3 DNA reads as TGTGCCAGCAGGCGGACAGGGTCCACAGATACGCAGTATTTT. Its translation: CASRRTGSTDTQYF. The full variable domain, with the rest looked up from reference TRBV28 and TRBJ2-3, is DVKVTQSSRYLVKRTGEKVFLECVQDMDHENMFWYRQDPGLGLRLIYFSYDVKMKEKGDIPEGYSVSREKKERFSLILESASTNQTSMYLCASRRTGSTDTQYFGPGTRLTVL.

This chain uses TRBV7-9 with TRBJ1-1, with D perhaps matching TRBD1 (6 bases). V gave up 5 bases and J gave up 2 bases, with 12 bases separating them. Germline assignment: CDR1 SEHNR and CDR2 FQNEAQ (reference sequence). The CDR3 extends over 14 amino acids. The CDR3 coding sequence is TGTGCCAGCAGCCTAGGACAGCACAACACTGAAGCTTTCTTT. Protein product: CASSLGQHNTEAFF.

The CDR3 reads CASSQDDRGLGYGYTF. In nucleotides, the CDR3 is TGCGCCAGCAGCCAAGACGACAGGGGGCTCGGCTATGGCTACACCTTC. The chain recombines TRBV4-3 with TRBJ1-2; 10 positions agree with TRBD1. V lost 0 bases to trimming and J lost 4 bases; unmatched junction nucleotides: 5. CDR1 and CDR2 (germline): LGHNA, YSLEER. The CDR3 contains 16 residues.

Only a few counts were recorded for this clone. An end of the junction does not agree with germline; a read error may underlie this. The gene calls are TRBV7-7 and TRBJ2-1, with 9 positions matching TRBD1. This CDR3 comprises 15 residues. Germline lookup yields CDR1 SSHAT and CDR2 FNYEAQ (reference sequence). CDR3: CASSDRTGANNEQFF. In DNA, the CDR3 is TGTGCTAGCAGCGACCGGACAGGGGCGAACAATGAGCAGTTCTTC. Complete variable domain (other parts from reference TRBV7-7 and TRBJ2-1): GAGVSQSPRYKVTKRGQDVTLRCDPISSHATLYWYQQALGQGPEFLTYFNYEAQPDKSGLPSDRFSAERPEGSISTLTIQRTEQRDSAMYRCASSDRTGANNEQFFGPGTRLTVL.

The chain couples TRBV4-3 to TRBJ2-5, with 10 bases lining up with TRBD2. V trimming: 0 bases; J trimming: 2 bases; junction bases outside the gene matches: 6. The CDR3 contains 17 residues. The V gene's germline CDR1 is LGHNA and CDR2 YSLEER. Here the CDR3 reads CASSQDLGLAYQETQYF. The DNA of the CDR3 is TGCGCCAGCAGCCAAGATTTGGGACTAGCGTATCAAGAGACCCAGTACTTC.

This clone has just a few counts. V gene TRBV4-2 combines with J gene TRBJ2-3; D unresolved. V gave up 0 bases and J gave up 2 bases, with 9 bases separating them. Germline loops: CDR1 LGHNA, CDR2 YNFKEQ. CDR3 length equals 15 residues. DNA for the CDR3: TGTGCCAGCAGCCAAGATGGGCTATCCACAGATACGCAGTATTTT. It is translated as CASSQDGLSTDTQYF.